This T cell receptor beta chain was obtained from a study of CD8 T cells in ankylosing spondylitis. Quantitative molecular-barcoded 5'-RACE generated the TCR beta libraries. From the 5' RACE reads, TCRdb called clonotypes with MiXCR, one entry per CDR3 protein. The top ten clones hold around 3.5% of a sample with 450,000 to 550,000 distinct CDR3 sequences, roughly 5.2% of them seen once. This clonotype was counted ten times or more. What it recognizes is unknown. Findings and caveats of the study: Seemingly distinctive of ankylosing spondylitis blood was a TCR beta motif formed by eight highly homologous variants.

The CDR3 contains 17 residues. The V gene end was trimmed by 5 bases and the J gene end by 0 bases; junction bases not matched to a gene: 6. The sample was blood, either unsorted or a sorted T cell fraction (not recorded which). The TCR comes from a male donor with ankylosing spondylitis. This rearrangement joins TRBV12-3 or TRBV12-4 to TRBJ2-4; 11 bases are shared with TRBD2. This chain's CDR3 is CASSPLAGGLAKNIQYF. CDR3 nucleotide sequence: TGTGCCAGCAGTCCTCTAGCGGGGGGCCTAGCCAAAAACATTCAGTACTTC.